This note documents a single T cell receptor beta chain sequence. The antigen is not known. This sample was included in a study of T-cell memory formation after mild COVID-19. CDR1 is KGHDR, CDR2 SFDVKD, per germline. This CDR3 is built from 16 residues. The germline V and J ends were trimmed by 1 base and 2 bases, with 10 bases remaining between them. Study results and caveats: CD4+ contracting clones lay mainly in CM and EM, CD8+ ones in EMRA.

TCRdb called the 5' RACE reads again in MiXCR, with one record for every CDR3 protein. The sample includes 450,000 to 650,000 distinct CDR3 sequences, about 20% of them seen just once. This sequence was found in an adult woman who had mild COVID-19 (a few samples of this study predate the infection). Cell type and time point are not known. The sequencing input was PBMCs or a T cell subset sorted from them (not recorded which). V and J are TRBV24-1 and TRBJ2-2, with D hard to call. For the CDR3, the DNA is TGTGCCACCAGTGATTTAGGGCAGGACAACACCGGGGAGCTGTTTTTT. It translates to CATSDLGQDNTGELFF.